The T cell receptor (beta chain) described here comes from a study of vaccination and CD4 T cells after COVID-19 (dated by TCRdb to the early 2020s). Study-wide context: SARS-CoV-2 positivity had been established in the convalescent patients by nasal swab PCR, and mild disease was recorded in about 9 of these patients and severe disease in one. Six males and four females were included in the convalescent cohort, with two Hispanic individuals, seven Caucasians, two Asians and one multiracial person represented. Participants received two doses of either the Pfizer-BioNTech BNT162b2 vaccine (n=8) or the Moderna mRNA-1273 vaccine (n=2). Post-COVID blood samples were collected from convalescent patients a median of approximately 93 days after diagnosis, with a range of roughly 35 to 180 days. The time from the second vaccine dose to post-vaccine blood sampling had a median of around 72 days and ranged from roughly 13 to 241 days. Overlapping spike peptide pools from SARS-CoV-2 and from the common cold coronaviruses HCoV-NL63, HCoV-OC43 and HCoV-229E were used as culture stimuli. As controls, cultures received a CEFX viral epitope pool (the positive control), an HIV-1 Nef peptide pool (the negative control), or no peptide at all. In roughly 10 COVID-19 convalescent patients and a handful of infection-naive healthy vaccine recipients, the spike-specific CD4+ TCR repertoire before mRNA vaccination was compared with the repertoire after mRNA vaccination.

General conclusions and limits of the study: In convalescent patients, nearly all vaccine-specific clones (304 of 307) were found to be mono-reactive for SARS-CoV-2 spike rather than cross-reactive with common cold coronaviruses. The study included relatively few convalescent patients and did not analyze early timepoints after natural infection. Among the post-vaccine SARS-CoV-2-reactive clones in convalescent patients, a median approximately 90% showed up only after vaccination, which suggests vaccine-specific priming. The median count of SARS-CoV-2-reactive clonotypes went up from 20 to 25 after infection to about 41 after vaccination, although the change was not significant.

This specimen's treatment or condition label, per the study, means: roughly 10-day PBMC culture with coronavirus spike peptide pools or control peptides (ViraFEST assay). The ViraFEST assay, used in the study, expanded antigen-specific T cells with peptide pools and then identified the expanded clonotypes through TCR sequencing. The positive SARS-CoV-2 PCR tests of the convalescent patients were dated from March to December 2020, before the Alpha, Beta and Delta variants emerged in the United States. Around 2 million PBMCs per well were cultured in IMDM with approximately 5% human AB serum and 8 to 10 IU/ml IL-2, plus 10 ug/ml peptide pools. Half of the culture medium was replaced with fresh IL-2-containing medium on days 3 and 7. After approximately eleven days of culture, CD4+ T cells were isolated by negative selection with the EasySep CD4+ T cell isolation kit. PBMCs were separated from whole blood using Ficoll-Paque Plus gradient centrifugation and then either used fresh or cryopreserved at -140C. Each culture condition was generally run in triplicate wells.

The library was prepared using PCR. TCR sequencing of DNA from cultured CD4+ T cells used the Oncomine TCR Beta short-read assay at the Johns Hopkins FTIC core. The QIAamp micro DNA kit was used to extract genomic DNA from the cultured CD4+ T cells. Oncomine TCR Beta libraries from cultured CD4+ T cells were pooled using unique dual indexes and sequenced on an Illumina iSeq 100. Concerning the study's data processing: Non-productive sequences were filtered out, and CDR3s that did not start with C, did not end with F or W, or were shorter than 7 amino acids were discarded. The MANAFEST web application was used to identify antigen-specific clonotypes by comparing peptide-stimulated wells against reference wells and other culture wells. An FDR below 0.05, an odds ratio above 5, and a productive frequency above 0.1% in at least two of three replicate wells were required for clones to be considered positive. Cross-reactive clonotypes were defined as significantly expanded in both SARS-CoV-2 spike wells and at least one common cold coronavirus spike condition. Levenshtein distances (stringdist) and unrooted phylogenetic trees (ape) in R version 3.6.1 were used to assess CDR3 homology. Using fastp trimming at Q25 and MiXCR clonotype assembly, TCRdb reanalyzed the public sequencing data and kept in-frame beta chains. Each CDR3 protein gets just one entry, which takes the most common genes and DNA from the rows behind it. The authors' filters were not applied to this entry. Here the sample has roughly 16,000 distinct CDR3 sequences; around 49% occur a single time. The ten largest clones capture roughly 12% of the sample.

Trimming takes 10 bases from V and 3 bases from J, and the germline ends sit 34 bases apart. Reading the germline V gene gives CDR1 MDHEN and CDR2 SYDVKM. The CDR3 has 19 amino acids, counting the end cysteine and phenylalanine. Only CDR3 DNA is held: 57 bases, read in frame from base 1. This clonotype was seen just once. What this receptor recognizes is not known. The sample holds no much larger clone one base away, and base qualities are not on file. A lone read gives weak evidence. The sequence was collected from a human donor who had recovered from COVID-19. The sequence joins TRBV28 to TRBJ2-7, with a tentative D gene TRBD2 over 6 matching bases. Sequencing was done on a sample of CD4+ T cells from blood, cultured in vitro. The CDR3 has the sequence CATQVSSKKPGWRGYEQYF. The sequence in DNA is TGTGCCACCCAAGTTTCCTCCAAGAAACCAGGCTGGAGGGGCTACGAGCAGTACTTC.